The 24 T cell receptor beta chains below come from one sample, sequenced in a study of cytomegalovirus exposure and HLA in healthy donors. The PCR contained 60 Vbeta and 13 Jbeta primers. Measured with immunoSEQ multiplex PCR; TCRdb has only the in-frame clones, and not every one. The sample lists about 190,000 clones; 75% to 80% were seen once. The sample comprised PBMCs. The receptors were gathered from a woman younger than 45 in good health and CMV-seropositive.

The V gene is TRBV5-1, the J gene TRBJ1-1, with 9 bases fitting TRBD1. J lost 10 bases, V lost 3 bases, and 10 bases had no gene match. Germline lookup yields CDR1 SGHRS and CDR2 YFSETQ. The CDR3 spans 14 residues. Written as DNA, the CDR3 is TGCGCCAGCAGCTGGGGACAGGGAGGATTGGGAGCTTTCTTT. Translation gives CASSWGQGGLGAFF.

J is TRBJ2-7 and V is TRBV7-2; D gene unclear. Trimming stripped 5 bases from V and 2 bases from J, with 13 bases between. The germline gives CDR1 SGHTA, CDR2 FQGNSA. This CDR3 is built from 14 residues. The CDR3 protein is CASSPLFSPYEQYF. The CDR3 DNA is TGTGCCAGCAGCCCACTCTTCTCCCCCTACGAGCAGTACTTC.

J is TRBJ1-2 and V is TRBV5-1; 8 bases are a match to TRBD1. Per germline, CDR1 SGHRS and CDR2 YFSETQ. The V and J ends lost 4 bases and 4 bases, in that order; junction bases with no gene match: 12. CDR3 length: 16 residues. The chain's CDR3 is CASSITPGGLSYGYTF. The CDR3 nucleotides are TGCGCCAGCAGCATAACCCCAGGGGGCTTGAGCTATGGCTACACCTTC.

This clone was observed a single time. The J gene is TRBJ2-3, the V gene TRBV6-1, with D possibly TRBD2 on 6 matching bases. Germline-derived CDR1 and CDR2 are MNHNS and SASEGT. The CDR3 spans 15 residues. Trimming took 5 bases from V and 1 from J, leaving 13 bases between them. This CDR3 reads CASSFISGGTDTQYF. The CDR3, as DNA: TGTGCCAGCAGTTTTATTAGCGGCGGCACAGATACGCAGTATTTT.

The chain combines TRBV10-3 with TRBJ2-3; 10 nucleotides align to TRBD1. The V gene's germline CDR1 is ENHRY and CDR2 SYGVKD. V lost 10 bases to trimming and J lost 1 base; unmatched junction nucleotides: 5. There are 14 residues in the CDR3. The CDR3 sequence is CATAGTGGTDTQYF. CDR3 nucleotides: TGTGCCACCGCCGGGACAGGGGGCACAGATACGCAGTATTTT.

The CDR3 loop reads CASSESLPGGDEAFF. DNA of the CDR3: TGTGCCAGCAGTGAATCTCTTCCGGGCGGGGATGAAGCTTTCTTT. The V call is TRBV25-1, the J call TRBJ1-1; no clear D gene. The CDR3 has 15 amino acids. Trimming stripped 1 base from V and 7 bases from J, with 16 bases between. In germline, CDR1 is MGHDK, CDR2 SYGVNS.

The V and J genes are TRBV7-9 and TRBJ2-7; tentatively, D is TRBD1 (6 bases). Trimming removed 0 bases from V and 7 bases from J, with 10 bases in between. CDR1 and CDR2 from the germline V gene are SEHNR and FQNEAQ (reference sequence). The length of the CDR3 is 13 residues. The CDR3: CASSLAGASEQYF. DNA for the CDR3: TGTGCCAGCAGCTTAGCGGGGGCTTCGGAGCAGTACTTC.

The chain couples TRBV19 to TRBJ2-1; 7 bases align to TRBD1. This CDR3 has 17 residues. Germline V gene sequence: CDR1 LNHDA, CDR2 SQIVND (reference sequence). V dropped 4 bases and J dropped 2; count of bases not matched to a gene: 11. This CDR3 is CASSKTSTDRAYNEQFF. The CDR3 nucleotides read TGTGCCAGTAGTAAAACTTCCACTGACAGGGCCTACAATGAGCAGTTCTTC.

The genes are TRBV5-4 and TRBJ2-5, with 8 nucleotides matching TRBD1. CDR3 length: 14 amino acids. Germline-derived CDR1 and CDR2 are SGHNT and YYREEE (reference sequence). J gave up 7 bases and V 0 bases, and 5 bases lay outside the gene matches. CDR3 DNA sequence: TGTGCCAGCAGCTTGGCCGCACAGGGGGGGACCCAGTACTTC. Translated, it gives CASSLAAQGGTQYF.

This clone was seen more than once but under ten times. The chain has TRBV5-1 and TRBJ2-2; 7 positions match TRBD2. Losses at the gene ends were 1 base for V and 5 bases for J; bases not matched to a gene: 8. CDR1 is SGHRS and CDR2 is YFSETQ in the germline V gene. The CDR3 sequence is 16 residues long. The CDR3 DNA reads TGCGCCAGCAGCTTGAGCGGGATTGGGTTGACCGGGGAGCTGTTTTTT. The encoded protein is CASSLSGIGLTGELFF.

This clone was observed a single time. The chain uses TRBV28 and TRBJ2-5, with a tentative D call TRBD2 (7 bases). CDR1 is MDHEN and CDR2 is SYDVKM in the germline V gene. This CDR3 is 18 amino acids long. The germline V and J ends were trimmed by 8 bases and 0 bases, with 25 bases remaining between them. The CDR3: CASSSISPGGQYQETQYF. The CDR3 DNA reads as TGTGCCAGCTCGAGTATCTCTCCGGGGGGCCAGTACCAAGAGACCCAGTACTTC.

This clone has more than one count but fewer than ten. This chain connects TRBV5-4 to TRBJ1-2, with 7 nucleotides matching TRBD1. The CDR3 sequence is 16 residues long. The germline V gene encodes CDR1 SGHNT and CDR2 YYREEE (reference sequence). J gave up 8 bases and V 4 bases, and 17 bases lay outside the gene matches. CDR3 region: CASSLLGGQWVDGYTF. CDR3 in DNA: TGTGCCAGCAGCCTACTCGGGGGACAGTGGGTGGACGGCTACACCTTC.

This sequence joins TRBV27 and TRBJ1-3; D might be TRBD1 (6 bases). CDR3 length: 16 residues. CDR1 MNHEY and CDR2 SMNVEV come from the germline V gene (reference sequence). V was clipped by 1 base and J by 7 bases, with 17 bases between them. The CDR3 region is CASSLYKSGGVNTIYF. Here the CDR3 DNA reads TGTGCCAGCAGTTTATATAAGTCGGGGGGCGTGAACACCATATATTTT.

The chain is built from TRBV11-2 and TRBJ1-6; possible D gene TRBD1, 5 bases. Looked up from germline, CDR1 is SGHAT and CDR2 is FQNNGV. Trimming shortened V by 3 bases and J by 4 bases, and 10 bases separated the two germline ends. The length of the CDR3 is 15 residues. The chain's CDR3 is CASSFGGTYNSPLHF. The CDR3 DNA is TGTGCCAGCAGCTTTGGGGGGACGTATAATTCACCCCTCCACTTT.

A few counts support this clone. The V gene is TRBV6-5, the J gene TRBJ2-7; 9 bases align to TRBD1. The length of the CDR3 is 14 residues. The germline gives CDR1 MNHEY, CDR2 SVGAGI. Trimming cost V 2 bases and J 6 bases; bases outside gene matches: 5. The CDR3 loop reads CASSYGTGIFEQYF. The CDR3 bases are TGTGCCAGCAGTTACGGGACAGGGATCTTCGAGCAGTACTTC.

CDR3 in amino acids: CASRRTGQDGYTF. CDR3 in DNA: TGTGCCAGCCGAAGGACAGGGCAAGATGGCTACACCTTC. The chain has TRBV6-5 and TRBJ1-2; TRBD1 matches 8 bases. With 8 bases clipped from V and 6 bases from J, the junction kept 8 bases outside the gene matches. This CDR3 has 13 amino acids. From germline, CDR1 is MNHEY and CDR2 SVGAGI.

V usage is TRBV28 and J usage is TRBJ2-7, with 10 bases identical to TRBD1. The CDR3 loop spans 16 amino acids. J lost 5 bases, V lost 7 bases, and 14 bases had no gene match. Germline-derived CDR1 and CDR2 are MDHEN and SYDVKM. The CDR3 here is CASIPLPGTGVHEQYF. CDR3 in DNA: TGTGCCAGCATCCCCCTGCCCGGGACAGGGGTCCACGAGCAGTACTTC.

The chain has TRBV2 and TRBJ2-7, with D maybe TRBD1 (6 bases). Germline CDR1 and CDR2: SNHLY and FYNNEI. CDR3 length equals 16 residues. V was trimmed by 8 bases and J by 6 bases, leaving 26 bases between them. Written as DNA, the CDR3 is TGTGCCAGCTACTACTTCGTAGCTGAGGGGGTAGGCGAGCAGTACTTC. Translation: CASYYFVAEGVGEQYF.

CDR3 DNA: TGTGCCAGCAGCTTCAGCGACCCTATTCCACGAGCTTTCTTT. This translates into CASSFSDPIPRAFF. The chain couples TRBV7-3 to TRBJ1-1; D uncertain. The germline V gene encodes CDR1 SGHTA and CDR2 FQGTGA. The CDR3 has 14 residues. V dropped 3 bases and J dropped 10 bases, with 18 bases sitting between them.

This chain joins TRBV19 and TRBJ2-5, with 14 bases that match TRBD2. Germline CDR1 is LNHDA and CDR2 is SQIVND (reference sequence). Trimming cost V 5 bases and J 3 bases; bases outside gene matches: 5. The CDR3 is 16 residues long. The CDR3 loop reads CASSPQGLAGEETQYF. DNA of the CDR3: TGTGCCAGTAGTCCCCAGGGACTAGCGGGGGAAGAGACCCAGTACTTC.

The V and J genes are TRBV5-4 and TRBJ1-5; D possibly corresponds to TRBD1 (6 bases). V was clipped by 4 bases and J by 3 bases, with 11 bases between them. Per germline, CDR1 SGHNT and CDR2 YYREEE (reference sequence). The CDR3 covers 14 residues. Here the CDR3 DNA reads TGTGCCAGCAGCGTACAGGGCCTCAATCAGCCCCAGCATTTT. Amino acids: CASSVQGLNQPQHF.

The chain is built from TRBV5-1 and TRBJ2-1; 8 nucleotides match TRBD1. CDR1 and CDR2 from the germline V gene are SGHRS and YFSETQ. The CDR3 extends over 14 amino acids. V shed 6 bases, J shed 6 bases, and the junction held 8 bases outside the gene matches. CDR3 region: CASNPGQAGNEQFF. DNA of the CDR3: TGCGCCAGCAACCCGGGACAGGCCGGCAATGAGCAGTTCTTC. The entire variable domain, with the rest obtained from reference TRBV5-1 and TRBJ2-1, is as follows: KAGVTQTPRYLIKTRGQQVTLSCSPISGHRSVSWYQQTPGQGLQFLFEYFSETQRNKGNFPGRFSGRQFSNSRSEMNVSTLELGDSALYLCASNPGQAGNEQFFGPGTRLTVL.

The chain couples TRBV7-6 to TRBJ2-7, with TRBD1 as a possible D gene (6 bases). The CDR3 consists of 14 residues. V lost 5 bases and J 2 bases, leaving 13 bases between the germline ends. The germline V gene has CDR1 SGHVS and CDR2 FNYEAQ. CDR3: CASSQGEGAYEQYF. CDR3 nucleotides: TGTGCCAGCAGCCAGGGAGAGGGGGCCTACGAGCAGTACTTC.

The chain links TRBV28 to TRBJ1-1; TRBD1 might be the D (5 bases). The ends were cut back, 7 bases at V and 1 base at J, with 13 bases in the middle. Germline V gene lookup returns CDR1 MDHEN and CDR2 SYDVKM. The CDR3 is 14 residues long. CDR3 DNA sequence: TGTGCCAGCACCCTCGTGGGGCGGAACACTGAAGCTTTCTTT. It translates to CASTLVGRNTEAFF.